The rows below give T cell receptor beta chains drawn from one sample of a study of blood T cells in healthy people across ages. Each CDR3 protein is one row after TCRdb ran MiXCR on the 5' RACE reads. The sample comprises just over 1 million distinct CDR3 sequences, around 45% of which are singletons, and 15% to 20% rests with the top ten. Sequencing was done on a sample of blood. These receptors all come from an older woman in good health. The CDR3 runs from the conserved cysteine through the conserved F or W.

TRBJ2-7,TRBV29-1,16,CSVLGPGGTGTYEQYF
-,TRBV4-2,17,CASSQDPRQGLYNEQYF
TRBJ2-7,TRBV29-1,13,CSGVGGSNYEQYF
TRBJ2-7,TRBV7-2,14,CASRQPGTGLEQYF
TRBJ2-3,TRBV2,16,CASSEQSRYNTDTQYF
-,TRBV5-1,16,CASSFGRTSGSYEQYF
TRBJ1-5,TRBV12-3/TRBV12-4,16,CASCTSPGVSNQPQHF
TRBJ2-5,TRBV7-8,17,CASSLDPTGWRRETQYF
TRBJ2-1,TRBV28,14,CASSLTQSYNEQFF
-,TRBV4-1,16,CASSPLDILTYNEQYF
TRBJ2-4,TRBV27,15,CASSWLGGARNIQYF
TRBJ1-1,TRBV6-1,15,CASSEEGFLNTEAFF
TRBJ2-3,TRBV27,17,CASSPNPTGLSTDTQYF